A selection of T cell receptor beta chains follows, all from one sample in a study of blood T cell repertoires in COVID-19. The repertoire was sequenced with immunoSEQ multiplex PCR; TCRdb's copy has only in-frame clones and lacks some. The sample lists over 300,000 clones, 88% occurring once. Source material: PBMCs or T cells enriched from blood (not recorded which). The origin of the receptors is a woman aged 25 to 39 with acute COVID-19. The CDR3 runs from the conserved cysteine through the conserved F or W. The order of the fields is J gene, clone size, D gene, V gene, CDR3 DNA, CDR3 protein. The D gene is left open where the match is weak. Where a row states a size, it is once, few, many or the class of an expanded clone; other rows omit it.

TRBJ2-2 | . | TRBD1 | TRBV18 | TGTGCCAGCTCACCCGCGACAGGGACCGGGGAGCTGTTTTTT | CASSPATGTGELFF
TRBJ1-1 | once | . | TRBV12-3/TRBV12-4 | TGTGCCAGCACCAGGGGAACTGAAGCTTTCTTT | CASTRGTEAFF
TRBJ1-2 | . | TRBD1 | TRBV5-5 | TGTGCCAGCAGCTTGGCTTGGACAGGGACCGGCTACACCTTC | CASSLAWTGTGYTF
TRBJ2-1 | . | TRBD2 | TRBV6-5 | TGTGCCAGCAGCGGTACGGGCGGGGGGTACAATGAGCAGTTCTTC | CASSGTGGGYNEQFF
TRBJ2-7 | . | TRBD2 | TRBV4-2 | TGTGCCAGCAGCCAAGAGGGGACGGGGGGTTCCTACGAGCAGTACTTC | CASSQEGTGGSYEQYF
TRBJ1-2 | . | . | TRBV28 | TGTGCCAGCAGTTTGAATTATCAGATAAACTATGGCTACACCTTC | CASSLNYQINYGYTF
TRBJ1-5 | . | TRBD1 | TRBV2 | TGTGCCAGCATGCTGGGACAGGGTCAGCCCCAGCATTTT | CASMLGQGQPQHF
TRBJ1-2 | . | TRBD1 | TRBV12-3/TRBV12-4 | TGTGCCAGCAGTACAGGGGATTCTGGCTACACCTTC | CASSTGDSGYTF
TRBJ2-7 | . | TRBD2 | TRBV28 | TGTGCCAGCAGTTATCGCCAGCGGGGGGGCTACGAGCAGTACTTC | CASSYRQRGGYEQYF
TRBJ1-2 | . | . | TRBV5-5 | TGTGCCAGCAGCTCGCTGACGAACAGGGTTGGTGATGGCTACACCTTC | CASSSLTNRVGDGYTF
TRBJ2-5 | . | TRBD1 | TRBV10-1 | TGCGCCAGCAGTGCTACAGGGGGCGCTGAGACCCAGTACTTC | CASSATGGAETQYF
TRBJ1-2 | . | TRBD1 | TRBV5-5 | TGTGCCAGCAGCCCCCAGGGACAGGGTGGGGACTATGGCTACACCTTC | CASSPQGQGGDYGYTF
TRBJ2-7 | . | . | TRBV28 | TGTGCCAGCCAGGGAAAATACGAGCAGTACTTC | CASQGKYEQYF
TRBJ2-3 | . | TRBD2 | TRBV2 | TGTGCCAGCAGTAGAGCGGGGGGGGCGGCAGATACGCAGTATTTT | CASSRAGGAADTQYF
TRBJ1-2 | . | . | TRBV4-1 | TGCGCCAGCAGCCAAGCGGATCTAGACTATGGCTACACCTTC | CASSQADLDYGYTF
TRBJ1-6 | . | . | TRBV11-3 | TGTGCCAGCAGCTCCGGCGGAGATAATTCACCCCTCCACTTT | CASSSGGDNSPLHF
TRBJ2-3 | . | TRBD1 | TRBV5-1 | TGCGCCAGCAGCTTGGGACAGGGGCTCAGCACAGATACGCAGTATTTT | CASSLGQGLSTDTQYF
TRBJ1-2 | . | TRBD1 | TRBV6-5 | TGTGCCAGCACCTTAAGGGACAGCTATGGCTACACCTTC | CASTLRDSYGYTF
TRBJ2-3 | . | . | TRBV7-9 | TGTGCCAGCAGTCCCAGGAACCCTAGCACAGATACGCAGTATTTT | CASSPRNPSTDTQYF
TRBJ2-1 | . | TRBD1 | TRBV7-8 | TGTGCCAGCAGTTCCCCCGGGACAGGGGAGGCTGAGCAGTTCTTC | CASSSPGTGEAEQFF
TRBJ1-1 | . | . | TRBV10-3 | TGTGCCATCAACCCGACGGGAAACACTGAAGCTTTCTTT | CAINPTGNTEAFF
TRBJ2-5 | . | TRBD1 | TRBV7-3 | TGTGCCAGCAGCCGAGGGACAGGGGAGACCCAGTACTTC | CASSRGTGETQYF
TRBJ1-4 | . | TRBD1 | TRBV5-1 | TGCGCCAGCAGGGACAGGGGAGGAGAAAAACTGTTTTTT | CASRDRGGEKLFF